These T cell receptor beta chains were read from a single sample in a study of blood T cell repertoires in COVID-19. TCRdb's copy holds only in-frame clones and misses some; the assay was immunoSEQ multiplex PCR. The sample contains about 28,000 clones, 88% of which appear only once. Sequencing used peripheral blood. The receptors derive from a human donor in a cohort sampled during active COVID-19. Each CDR3 is given with its conserved first and last residue. Each record gives: V gene, D gene, clone size, J gene, CDR3 DNA, CDR3 protein. The D gene is left open where the match is weak. The listing skips clone size in some rows; elsewhere it reads once, few, many or a size class.

TRBV25-1	TRBD2	NA	TRBJ2-1	TGTGCCAGCAGCCTCGGGGGGACGTACAATGAGCAGTTCTTC	CASSLGGTYNEQFF
TRBV7-9	NA	NA	TRBJ2-7	TGTGCCAGCAGCTTGGCGGGATTCTCCTACGAGCAGTACTTC	CASSLAGFSYEQYF
TRBV3-1/TRBV3-2	NA	NA	TRBJ2-5	TGTGCCAGCAGCCACGGTCCGGGGGACCAAGAGACCCAGTACTTC	CASSHGPGDQETQYF
TRBV6-1	NA	NA	TRBJ1-5	TGTGCCAGCAGTGAAAAGGGGGGGAACAATCAGCCCCAGCATTTT	CASSEKGGNNQPQHF
TRBV6-4	TRBD2	once	TRBJ2-2	TGTGCCAGCGAACCGGGGGGGCATACCGGGGAGCTGTTTTTT	CASEPGGHTGELFF
TRBV2	TRBD1	once	TRBJ2-7	TGTGCCAGCAGCCTCGGGACAGGGAACTACGAGCAGTACTTC	CASSLGTGNYEQYF
TRBV11-3	NA	NA	TRBJ2-1	TGTGCCAGCAGCCAGTCCAGGGAGCAGTTCTTC	CASSQSREQFF
TRBV9	NA	NA	TRBJ1-5	TGTGCCAGCAGCCTAGACGGGGTTCACCAGCCCCAGCATTTT	CASSLDGVHQPQHF
TRBV18	NA	NA	TRBJ2-3	TGTGCCAGCTCACCGAGGGAGAGGGTGGCAGATACGCAGTATTTT	CASSPRERVADTQYF
TRBV28	NA	NA	TRBJ1-4	TGTGCCAGCAGTTTCGGGGGGGTCGAGAGTCATGAAAAACTGTTTTTT	CASSFGGVESHEKLFF
TRBV21-1	NA	NA	TRBJ1-2	TGTGCCAGCAGCAAAAAAGGGGCCCCAGAGCCCTATGGCTACACCTTC	CASSKKGAPEPYGYTF
TRBV10-3	NA	NA	TRBJ1-1	TGTGCCATCAGTGAAAACGGGGGGTTCAACACTGAAGCTTTCTTT	CAISENGGFNTEAFF
TRBV6-5	NA	NA	TRBJ2-7	TGTGCCAGCAAGAGAGGGTCTGGGCGCTACGAGCAGTACTTC	CASKRGSGRYEQYF
TRBV14	TRBD1	NA	TRBJ1-1	TGTGCCAGCAGCCCATACAGGGGGCGGAACACTGAAGCTTTCTTT	CASSPYRGRNTEAFF
TRBV4-1	NA	NA	TRBJ1-3	TGCGCCAGCAAAGGACTAACCTCTGGAAACACCATATATTTT	CASKGLTSGNTIYF
TRBV6-5	NA	NA	TRBJ2-2	TGTGCCAGCAGTTACGGCCTCCCGAACACCGGGGAGCTGTTTTTT	CASSYGLPNTGELFF
TRBV3-1/TRBV3-2	TRBD2	NA	TRBJ2-5	TGTGCCAGCAGCCAGGAGGTAGCGGGAGAGACCCAGTACTTC	CASSQEVAGETQYF
TRBV2	NA	few	TRBJ1-5	TGTGCCAGCAGTGAAGCGCGGACAGACAATCAGCCCCAGCATTTT	CASSEARTDNQPQHF
TRBV30	NA	once	TRBJ1-2	TGTGCCTGGAGTGTTTCAGGTTCGAGCGGCTACACCTTC	CAWSVSGSSGYTF
TRBV7-9	NA	NA	TRBJ2-7	TGTGCCAGCAGCCCCTGGGCCAAATCCAACGAGCAGTACTTC	CASSPWAKSNEQYF
TRBV6-5	TRBD1	NA	TRBJ1-6	TGTGCCGGCAGCCCCCGGGACAGGAATTCACCCCTCCACTTT	CAGSPRDRNSPLHF
TRBV27	NA	NA	TRBJ1-4	TGTGCCAGCAGCCGGGACTCTCTCGCCCAGGAAAAACTGTTTTTT	CASSRDSLAQEKLFF
TRBV4-2	TRBD2	NA	TRBJ2-2	TGTGCCAGCAGCGCCATAGGGCTAGCGGGGGTGAACACCGGGGAGCTGTTTTTT	CASSAIGLAGVNTGELFF
TRBV6-6	NA	NA	TRBJ1-2	TGTGCCAGCAGTGGCCTGCGGGGCCCCTATGGCTACACCTTC	CASSGLRGPYGYTF
TRBV21-1	NA	NA	TRBJ2-3	TGTGCCAGCAGCAAAGTTTCCGGCGACAGGCGACGAAAAAGAAGCACAGATACGCAGTATTTT	CASSKVSGDRRRKRSTDTQYF
TRBV7-9	TRBD1	NA	TRBJ1-5	TGTGCCAGCAGCCCCGGGACAGGGGGAAATCAGCCCCAGCATTTT	CASSPGTGGNQPQHF
TRBV28	TRBD1	NA	TRBJ1-5	TGTGCCAGCAGTGAGGGCAGGGGGCTGTATCAGCCCCAGCATTTT	CASSEGRGLYQPQHF
TRBV2	TRBD1	NA	TRBJ1-1	TGTGCCAGCAGAAAAGAAGGTGGGACAGTCAACACTGAAGCTTTCTTT	CASRKEGGTVNTEAFF
TRBV6-6	NA	few	TRBJ2-3	TGTGCCAGCGTGGCAGGAAGCACAGATACGCAGTATTTT	CASVAGSTDTQYF
TRBV3-1/TRBV3-2	NA	NA	TRBJ1-4	TGTGCCAGCAGCCATGGGGACATAGAAAAACTGTTTTTT	CASSHGDIEKLFF
TRBV9	NA	NA	TRBJ2-2	TGTGCCAGCAGCCCGGACCAGGCGGGAAACACCGGGGAGCTGTTTTTT	CASSPDQAGNTGELFF
TRBV5-5	TRBD1	NA	TRBJ2-7	TGTGCCAGCAGCTTGGTAGGGGGCCACGAGCAGTACTTC	CASSLVGGHEQYF
TRBV5-4	TRBD2	NA	TRBJ2-7	TGTGCCAGCAGCTGGAGCGGGGGGAGCTACGAGCAGTACTTC	CASSWSGGSYEQYF
TRBV7-8	NA	NA	TRBJ2-2	TGTGCCAGCAGCTTAGCACCCCCCTGGCAAACCAACACCGGGGAGCTGTTTTTT	CASSLAPPWQTNTGELFF